The 9 T cell receptor beta chains listed next were all sequenced from one sample in a study of blood T cell repertoires in COVID-19. Profiled with immunoSEQ multiplex PCR; TCRdb holds only in-frame clones, not every one. The sample has around 170,000 clones, about 91% seen once. Material: peripheral blood. The receptors shown here come from a woman aged 25 to 39 with acute or convalescent COVID-19.

The CDR3 bases are TGTGCCAGCAGCGGTAGAGCGGGAAGCGATGAGCAGTTCTTC. It codes for CASSGRAGSDEQFF. The chain employs TRBV9 and TRBJ2-1; 7 bases are shared with TRBD2. Germline V CDR1 and CDR2: SGDLS, YYNGEE. The V gene end was trimmed by 3 bases and the J gene end by 8 bases; junction bases not matched to a gene: 8. The CDR3 covers 14 residues.

The chain joins TRBV10-3 to TRBJ2-1; TRBD2 matches 10 bases. Germline CDR1 and CDR2: ENHRY and SYGVKD. CDR3 size: 16 residues. Germline trimming cut 3 bases from V and 7 bases from J; bases unmatched to any gene: 9. Here the CDR3 reads CAISDWSGRAENEQFF. The DNA for the CDR3 is TGTGCCATCAGTGACTGGAGCGGGAGGGCCGAAAATGAGCAGTTCTTC.

The chain couples TRBV19 to TRBJ2-2; no reliable D call. The CDR3 has 15 residues. Germline CDR1 LNHDA, CDR2 SQIVND (reference sequence). The V and J ends lost 0 bases and 6 bases respectively, with 11 bases between them. The CDR3 DNA follows: TGTGCCAGTAGTATAGATTATAGCCGCGCCGGGGAGCTGTTTTTT. Translated: CASSIDYSRAGELFF.

This clone has a single count. This chain joins TRBV28 and TRBJ1-2; 9 bases agree with TRBD1. CDR1 is MDHEN and CDR2 is SYDVKM in the germline V gene. The CDR3 length is 15 residues. J was trimmed by 7 bases and V by 8 bases; bases with no gene match: 14. CDR3 region: CASGTPGTGYGGYTF. CDR3 in DNA: TGTGCCAGCGGTACCCCCGGGACAGGGTACGGTGGCTACACCTTC.

In its sample, this clone was seen a few times. This chain uses TRBV5-1 with TRBJ2-7; 7 bases fit TRBD1. With V trimmed by 0 bases and J by 6 bases, 3 bases remained unmatched. Germline CDR1 and CDR2: SGHRS and YFSETQ. The CDR3 sequence is 13 residues long. CDR3 nucleotides: TGCGCCAGCAGCTTGGGAGGGGGCTTCGAGCAGTACTTC. This gives the protein CASSLGGGFEQYF.

The V gene is TRBV30, the J gene TRBJ1-1, with 8 bases identical to TRBD1. The CDR3 contains 12 residues. Looked up from germline, CDR1 is GTSNPN and CDR2 is SVGIG (reference sequence). V trimming: 1 base; J trimming: 5 bases; junction bases outside the gene matches: 0. The chain's CDR3 is CAWSGQGTEAFF. CDR3 bases: TGTGCCTGGAGTGGACAGGGGACTGAAGCTTTCTTT.

V is TRBV5-1 and J is TRBJ1-1; 8 positions agree with TRBD1. The ends lost 4 bases at V and 3 bases at J; junction bases unmatched: 5. The germline V gene encodes CDR1 SGHRS and CDR2 YFSETQ. The CDR3 runs to 14 residues. CDR3 DNA: TGCGCCAGCAGCCCTGGACAGGGCCACACTGAAGCTTTCTTT. Amino acids: CASSPGQGHTEAFF.

Note on this clone: An end of the junction does not agree with germline; a read error may underlie this. This sample also contains other DNA sequences that code for the same CDR3. The chain employs TRBV7-2 and TRBJ2-2; 10 bases line up with TRBD2. The CDR3 totals 14 residues. CDR1 SGHTA and CDR2 FQGNSA come from the germline V gene. CDR3 sequence (DNA): TGTGCCAGCAAGCGGGAGGGCCGCACCGGGGAACTGTTTTTT. Translation gives CASKREGRTGELFF.

The rearrangement uses TRBV28 and TRBJ2-7; 10 nucleotides align to TRBD2. Unmatched junction bases numbered 11, after V lost 8 bases and J lost 4 bases. Germline V gene data show CDR1 as MDHEN and CDR2 as SYDVKM. This CDR3 contains 15 residues. The CDR3 loop reads CASGSPSGSPYEQYF. The CDR3 DNA follows: TGTGCCAGCGGCTCGCCTAGCGGGAGTCCATACGAGCAGTACTTC.